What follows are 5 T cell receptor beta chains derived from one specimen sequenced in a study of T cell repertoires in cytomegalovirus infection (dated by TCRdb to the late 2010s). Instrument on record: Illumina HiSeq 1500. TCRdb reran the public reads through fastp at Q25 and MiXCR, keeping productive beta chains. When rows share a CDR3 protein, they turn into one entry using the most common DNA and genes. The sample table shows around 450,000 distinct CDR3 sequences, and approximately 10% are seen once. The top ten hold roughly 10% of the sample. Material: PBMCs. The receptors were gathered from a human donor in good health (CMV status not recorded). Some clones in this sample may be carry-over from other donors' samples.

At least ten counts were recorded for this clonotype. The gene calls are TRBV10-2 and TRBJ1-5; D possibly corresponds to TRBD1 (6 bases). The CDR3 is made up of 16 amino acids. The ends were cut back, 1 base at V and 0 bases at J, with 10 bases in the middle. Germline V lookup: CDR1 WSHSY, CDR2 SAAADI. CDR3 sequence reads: CASSEWGGHSNQPQHF. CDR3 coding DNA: TGCGCCAGCAGTGAGTGGGGGGGGCATAGCAATCAGCCCCAGCATTTT.

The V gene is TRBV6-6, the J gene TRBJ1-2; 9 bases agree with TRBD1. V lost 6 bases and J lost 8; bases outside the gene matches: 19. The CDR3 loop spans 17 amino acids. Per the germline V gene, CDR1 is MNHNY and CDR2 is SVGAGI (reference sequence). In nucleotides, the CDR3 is TGTGCCAGCAGCGAGAACCAATTACTTACAGGGGGCAAAGGCTACACCTTC. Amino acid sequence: CASSENQLLTGGKGYTF.

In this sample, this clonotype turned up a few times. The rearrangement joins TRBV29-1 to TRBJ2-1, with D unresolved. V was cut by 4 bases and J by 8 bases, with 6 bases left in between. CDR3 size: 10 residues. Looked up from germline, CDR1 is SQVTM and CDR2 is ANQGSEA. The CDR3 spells CSVGRYEQFF. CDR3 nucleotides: TGCAGCGTTGGGCGGTATGAGCAGTTCTTC.

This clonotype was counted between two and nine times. The CDR3 loop is CASKDGLAGEADTQYF. In DNA, the CDR3 is TGTGCCAGCAAGGACGGTCTAGCGGGGGAGGCAGATACGCAGTATTTT. The rearrangement joins TRBV12-3 or TRBV12-4 to TRBJ2-3; 10 positions match TRBD2. The CDR3 loop spans 16 amino acids. V trimming: 7 bases; J trimming: 4 bases; junction bases outside the gene matches: 11.

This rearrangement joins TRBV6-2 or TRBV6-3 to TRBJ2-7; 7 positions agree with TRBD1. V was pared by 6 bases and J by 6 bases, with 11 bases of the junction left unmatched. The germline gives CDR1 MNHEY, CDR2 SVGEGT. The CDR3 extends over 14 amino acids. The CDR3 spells CASSRIQGIGEQYF. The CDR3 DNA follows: TGTGCCAGCAGCCGAATACAGGGGATAGGCGAGCAGTACTTC.